This is a list of T cell receptor beta chains from one sample in a study of blood T cell repertoires in COVID-19. Measured with immunoSEQ multiplex PCR; TCRdb has only the in-frame clones, and not every one. The data show around 91,000 clones, around 85% seen once. Sequenced: peripheral blood. Receptors originate from an older man with acute or convalescent COVID-19. Both conserved end residues are part of each CDR3.

V	J	CDR3
TRBV9	TRBJ1-3	CASSVGQGRDTIYF
TRBV9	TRBJ2-3	CASSVSQVTTDTQYF
TRBV19	TRBJ2-5	CASRYRGQETQYF
TRBV9	TRBJ2-7	CASSVSGRAYYEQYF
TRBV2	TRBJ2-5	CASSEARGRETQYF
TRBV6-5	TRBJ2-3	CASSYPRAGSTDTQYF
TRBV15	TRBJ2-5	CATRRGKQGLEETQYF
TRBV7-9	TRBJ2-7	CASSLATIVTTSSYEQYF
TRBV27	TRBJ2-3	CASSLSSSGTQYF
TRBV21-1	TRBJ1-6	CASSLGGSKGGSPLHF
TRBV28	TRBJ1-2	CASILSGQGLNYGYTF
TRBV7-2	TRBJ2-1	CASSLAQAGGPGEQFF
TRBV30	TRBJ1-5	CAWSYLTGDNQPQHF
TRBV19	TRBJ1-2	CASRSTDAYNYGYTF
TRBV7-6	TRBJ2-7	CASTPSTSGSYEQYF
TRBV11-3	TRBJ1-4	CASSSTSGEKLFF
TRBV28	TRBJ2-7	CASVGTGVYEQYF
TRBV15	TRBJ2-5	CATSRDDGAFRGQETQYF
TRBV7-6	TRBJ2-1	CASSKETGGVSYNEQFF
TRBV24-1	TRBJ2-1	CATSDLQLSKGTSVSEQFF
TRBV29-1	TRBJ2-7	CSVAIGGAGGPSRIYEQYF
TRBV30	TRBJ1-3	CAWSVSAGDLLSGNTIYF
TRBV5-1	TRBJ2-3	CASSQNGGGADTQYF
TRBV12-3/TRBV12-4	TRBJ2-7	CASSLQAYEQYF
TRBV4-2	TRBJ1-2	CASSQEVTVNYGYTF
TRBV6-1	TRBJ1-2	CASSDFRVDRGPGYTF
TRBV28	TRBJ1-5	CASSGGTVVGQPQHF
TRBV28	TRBJ2-1	CASSSSINEQFF
TRBV5-1	TRBJ2-7	CASSPDRISYEQYF
TRBV6-1	TRBJ2-5	CASSGGGQGNQETQYF
TRBV18	TRBJ2-1	CASSPMRGDNEQFF
TRBV6-1	TRBJ1-5	CASSETGGNQPQHF
TRBV9	TRBJ1-1	CASSVVLRGPEAFF
TRBV30	TRBJ1-4	CAWSVGGVNEKLFF
TRBV7-9	TRBJ2-5	CASTPDRPGTQYF
TRBV5-1	TRBJ1-2	CASSLETGDYGYTF
TRBV2	TRBJ1-6	CASSVGTGNISPLHF
TRBV27	TRBJ1-1	CASSPKLQGIVLTEAFF
TRBV28	TRBJ1-2	CASRGSQGPRYTF
TRBV6-6	TRBJ2-6	CAVRDRASGANVLTF
TRBV10-3	TRBJ2-7	CAIMRLAGTVGEQYF